This T cell receptor beta chain was sequenced in a study of CD8+ T cells in alopecia areata (dated by TCRdb to 2017 to 2018). Study-level background: The treated patients took part in an open-label pilot trial in which moderate-to-severe alopecia areata was treated with oral tofacitinib at 5 to 10 mg twice daily. The study used high-throughput TCRbeta sequencing to examine T cell clonal expansion in alopecia areata, in both the C3H/HeJ mouse model and human patients. Scalp clonality was compared across normal scalp (n=4), patchy alopecia areata scalp (n=8), and alopecia totalis/universalis scalp (n=8). Biopsies were taken from tofacitinib-treated patients at baseline and at 4 and 24 weeks of treatment, and a later scalp biopsy was taken in several of the tofacitinib-treated patients. In humans, TCRbeta sequencing was performed on scalp tissue and on sorted CD4+ and CD8+ peripheral blood T cells from healthy controls and from patients with patchy or totalis/universalis alopecia areata. Patients stayed on tofacitinib for 6 to 18 months and then had 6 months of follow-up off drug so that delayed response and recurrence could be assessed. RNA was obtained with the PAXgene miRNA kit for fixed scalp, the miRNeasy kit for PBMCs, and the RNeasy kit for mouse skin. TCRbeta CDR3 regions were amplified by immunoSEQ multiplex PCR with 35 Vbeta forward and 13 Jbeta reverse primers.

Library preparation used the immunoSEQ multiplex PCR assay. To provide template for TCR sequencing, every sample had RNA extracted and reverse transcribed into cDNA. First-strand cDNA was synthesized with SuperScript III using a 2:1 mix of oligo-dT and random hexamers. A synthetic immune receptor repertoire was used to assess amplification bias, and residual bias was removed computationally. The original pipeline was this. Raw reads were preprocessed for error removal, and CDR3 was defined according to IMGT conventions as running from the conserved cysteine to phenylalanine. Clonality was computed as 1 minus the Shannon entropy, with the entropy normalized by log2 of the number of productive unique TCRs. Whether scalp clones were CD4 or CD8 was inferred by matching scalp TCRbeta sequences against CD4 and CD8 repertoires sorted from blood. TCRdb re-hosts the immuneACCESS table, in-frame sequences only. Its copies lack some clones; in the studies checked, an unresolved V gene accounts for under half of them, and the cause for the rest is not known. The DNA gave D and trimming, while V, J and clone size come from that table. This sample has around 200,000 clones in its table, and 63% of those were observed once. The top ten clonotypes cover approximately 1.7% of the sample.

Per the publication, the time point label means: baseline before oral tofacitinib. From alopecia areata patients, peripheral blood was collected along with lesional scalp punch biopsies. PBMCs were isolated by density centrifugation and stained for CD3, CD4 and CD8, and CD4+ and CD8+ T cells were sorted on a FACSAria. To note about this clone: Its recognized antigen is unknown. Base qualities were left out, and no much larger clone turns up one base away.

The investigation overall reported the following: Shared TCR sequences between patients were less evident than in mice, which may be partly attributable to HLA diversity in the patient population. Scalp TCR repertoire analysis is complicated because resident alphabeta T cells in normal human skin are also sequenced, whereas mouse skin is dominated by gammadelta T cells. Compared with normal scalp, lesional scalp had higher clonality and more expanded CD8+ clones, particularly in alopecia totalis/universalis, a pattern that suggests antigenic drive.

According to the germline V gene, CDR1 reads SGDLS and CDR2 reads YYNGEE. Relative to germline, V is 4 bases shorter and J is 6 bases shorter, with 12 bases between their ends. The cysteine opens and the phenylalanine closes a CDR3 of 13 amino acids. Kept here is only the CDR3 DNA, which spans 39 bases and is read in frame from base 1. Sequences were derived from CD4+ T cells sorted from blood, sampled at week 0. The sequence joins TRBV9 to TRBJ2-3; possibly the D gene is TRBD2, per 7 matching bases. The sequence was obtained from a human donor with alopecia areata. The DNA is as follows: TGTGCCAGCAGCCGCGGGGGCGACGATACGCAGTATTTT. This encodes CASSRGGDDTQYF.